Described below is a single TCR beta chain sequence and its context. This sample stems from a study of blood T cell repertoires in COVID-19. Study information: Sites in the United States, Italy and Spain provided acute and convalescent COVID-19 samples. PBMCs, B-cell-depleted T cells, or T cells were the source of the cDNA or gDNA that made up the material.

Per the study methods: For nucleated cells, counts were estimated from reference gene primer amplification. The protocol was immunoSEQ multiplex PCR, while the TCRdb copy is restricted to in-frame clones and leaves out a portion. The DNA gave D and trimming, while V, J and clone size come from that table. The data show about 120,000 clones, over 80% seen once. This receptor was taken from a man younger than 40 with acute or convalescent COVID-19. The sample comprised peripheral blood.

The CDR3 is CASSSSGQTGGTEAFF. The CDR3 coding sequence is TGTGCCAGCAGCTCAAGCGGTCAGACCGGGGGCACTGAAGCTTTCTTT. The genes are TRBV11-2 and TRBJ1-1; maybe TRBD1 (5 bases). V was trimmed by 4 bases and J by 4 bases, leaving 19 bases between them. CDR1 is SGHAT and CDR2 is FQNNGV in the germline V gene. The CDR3 has 16 amino acids.